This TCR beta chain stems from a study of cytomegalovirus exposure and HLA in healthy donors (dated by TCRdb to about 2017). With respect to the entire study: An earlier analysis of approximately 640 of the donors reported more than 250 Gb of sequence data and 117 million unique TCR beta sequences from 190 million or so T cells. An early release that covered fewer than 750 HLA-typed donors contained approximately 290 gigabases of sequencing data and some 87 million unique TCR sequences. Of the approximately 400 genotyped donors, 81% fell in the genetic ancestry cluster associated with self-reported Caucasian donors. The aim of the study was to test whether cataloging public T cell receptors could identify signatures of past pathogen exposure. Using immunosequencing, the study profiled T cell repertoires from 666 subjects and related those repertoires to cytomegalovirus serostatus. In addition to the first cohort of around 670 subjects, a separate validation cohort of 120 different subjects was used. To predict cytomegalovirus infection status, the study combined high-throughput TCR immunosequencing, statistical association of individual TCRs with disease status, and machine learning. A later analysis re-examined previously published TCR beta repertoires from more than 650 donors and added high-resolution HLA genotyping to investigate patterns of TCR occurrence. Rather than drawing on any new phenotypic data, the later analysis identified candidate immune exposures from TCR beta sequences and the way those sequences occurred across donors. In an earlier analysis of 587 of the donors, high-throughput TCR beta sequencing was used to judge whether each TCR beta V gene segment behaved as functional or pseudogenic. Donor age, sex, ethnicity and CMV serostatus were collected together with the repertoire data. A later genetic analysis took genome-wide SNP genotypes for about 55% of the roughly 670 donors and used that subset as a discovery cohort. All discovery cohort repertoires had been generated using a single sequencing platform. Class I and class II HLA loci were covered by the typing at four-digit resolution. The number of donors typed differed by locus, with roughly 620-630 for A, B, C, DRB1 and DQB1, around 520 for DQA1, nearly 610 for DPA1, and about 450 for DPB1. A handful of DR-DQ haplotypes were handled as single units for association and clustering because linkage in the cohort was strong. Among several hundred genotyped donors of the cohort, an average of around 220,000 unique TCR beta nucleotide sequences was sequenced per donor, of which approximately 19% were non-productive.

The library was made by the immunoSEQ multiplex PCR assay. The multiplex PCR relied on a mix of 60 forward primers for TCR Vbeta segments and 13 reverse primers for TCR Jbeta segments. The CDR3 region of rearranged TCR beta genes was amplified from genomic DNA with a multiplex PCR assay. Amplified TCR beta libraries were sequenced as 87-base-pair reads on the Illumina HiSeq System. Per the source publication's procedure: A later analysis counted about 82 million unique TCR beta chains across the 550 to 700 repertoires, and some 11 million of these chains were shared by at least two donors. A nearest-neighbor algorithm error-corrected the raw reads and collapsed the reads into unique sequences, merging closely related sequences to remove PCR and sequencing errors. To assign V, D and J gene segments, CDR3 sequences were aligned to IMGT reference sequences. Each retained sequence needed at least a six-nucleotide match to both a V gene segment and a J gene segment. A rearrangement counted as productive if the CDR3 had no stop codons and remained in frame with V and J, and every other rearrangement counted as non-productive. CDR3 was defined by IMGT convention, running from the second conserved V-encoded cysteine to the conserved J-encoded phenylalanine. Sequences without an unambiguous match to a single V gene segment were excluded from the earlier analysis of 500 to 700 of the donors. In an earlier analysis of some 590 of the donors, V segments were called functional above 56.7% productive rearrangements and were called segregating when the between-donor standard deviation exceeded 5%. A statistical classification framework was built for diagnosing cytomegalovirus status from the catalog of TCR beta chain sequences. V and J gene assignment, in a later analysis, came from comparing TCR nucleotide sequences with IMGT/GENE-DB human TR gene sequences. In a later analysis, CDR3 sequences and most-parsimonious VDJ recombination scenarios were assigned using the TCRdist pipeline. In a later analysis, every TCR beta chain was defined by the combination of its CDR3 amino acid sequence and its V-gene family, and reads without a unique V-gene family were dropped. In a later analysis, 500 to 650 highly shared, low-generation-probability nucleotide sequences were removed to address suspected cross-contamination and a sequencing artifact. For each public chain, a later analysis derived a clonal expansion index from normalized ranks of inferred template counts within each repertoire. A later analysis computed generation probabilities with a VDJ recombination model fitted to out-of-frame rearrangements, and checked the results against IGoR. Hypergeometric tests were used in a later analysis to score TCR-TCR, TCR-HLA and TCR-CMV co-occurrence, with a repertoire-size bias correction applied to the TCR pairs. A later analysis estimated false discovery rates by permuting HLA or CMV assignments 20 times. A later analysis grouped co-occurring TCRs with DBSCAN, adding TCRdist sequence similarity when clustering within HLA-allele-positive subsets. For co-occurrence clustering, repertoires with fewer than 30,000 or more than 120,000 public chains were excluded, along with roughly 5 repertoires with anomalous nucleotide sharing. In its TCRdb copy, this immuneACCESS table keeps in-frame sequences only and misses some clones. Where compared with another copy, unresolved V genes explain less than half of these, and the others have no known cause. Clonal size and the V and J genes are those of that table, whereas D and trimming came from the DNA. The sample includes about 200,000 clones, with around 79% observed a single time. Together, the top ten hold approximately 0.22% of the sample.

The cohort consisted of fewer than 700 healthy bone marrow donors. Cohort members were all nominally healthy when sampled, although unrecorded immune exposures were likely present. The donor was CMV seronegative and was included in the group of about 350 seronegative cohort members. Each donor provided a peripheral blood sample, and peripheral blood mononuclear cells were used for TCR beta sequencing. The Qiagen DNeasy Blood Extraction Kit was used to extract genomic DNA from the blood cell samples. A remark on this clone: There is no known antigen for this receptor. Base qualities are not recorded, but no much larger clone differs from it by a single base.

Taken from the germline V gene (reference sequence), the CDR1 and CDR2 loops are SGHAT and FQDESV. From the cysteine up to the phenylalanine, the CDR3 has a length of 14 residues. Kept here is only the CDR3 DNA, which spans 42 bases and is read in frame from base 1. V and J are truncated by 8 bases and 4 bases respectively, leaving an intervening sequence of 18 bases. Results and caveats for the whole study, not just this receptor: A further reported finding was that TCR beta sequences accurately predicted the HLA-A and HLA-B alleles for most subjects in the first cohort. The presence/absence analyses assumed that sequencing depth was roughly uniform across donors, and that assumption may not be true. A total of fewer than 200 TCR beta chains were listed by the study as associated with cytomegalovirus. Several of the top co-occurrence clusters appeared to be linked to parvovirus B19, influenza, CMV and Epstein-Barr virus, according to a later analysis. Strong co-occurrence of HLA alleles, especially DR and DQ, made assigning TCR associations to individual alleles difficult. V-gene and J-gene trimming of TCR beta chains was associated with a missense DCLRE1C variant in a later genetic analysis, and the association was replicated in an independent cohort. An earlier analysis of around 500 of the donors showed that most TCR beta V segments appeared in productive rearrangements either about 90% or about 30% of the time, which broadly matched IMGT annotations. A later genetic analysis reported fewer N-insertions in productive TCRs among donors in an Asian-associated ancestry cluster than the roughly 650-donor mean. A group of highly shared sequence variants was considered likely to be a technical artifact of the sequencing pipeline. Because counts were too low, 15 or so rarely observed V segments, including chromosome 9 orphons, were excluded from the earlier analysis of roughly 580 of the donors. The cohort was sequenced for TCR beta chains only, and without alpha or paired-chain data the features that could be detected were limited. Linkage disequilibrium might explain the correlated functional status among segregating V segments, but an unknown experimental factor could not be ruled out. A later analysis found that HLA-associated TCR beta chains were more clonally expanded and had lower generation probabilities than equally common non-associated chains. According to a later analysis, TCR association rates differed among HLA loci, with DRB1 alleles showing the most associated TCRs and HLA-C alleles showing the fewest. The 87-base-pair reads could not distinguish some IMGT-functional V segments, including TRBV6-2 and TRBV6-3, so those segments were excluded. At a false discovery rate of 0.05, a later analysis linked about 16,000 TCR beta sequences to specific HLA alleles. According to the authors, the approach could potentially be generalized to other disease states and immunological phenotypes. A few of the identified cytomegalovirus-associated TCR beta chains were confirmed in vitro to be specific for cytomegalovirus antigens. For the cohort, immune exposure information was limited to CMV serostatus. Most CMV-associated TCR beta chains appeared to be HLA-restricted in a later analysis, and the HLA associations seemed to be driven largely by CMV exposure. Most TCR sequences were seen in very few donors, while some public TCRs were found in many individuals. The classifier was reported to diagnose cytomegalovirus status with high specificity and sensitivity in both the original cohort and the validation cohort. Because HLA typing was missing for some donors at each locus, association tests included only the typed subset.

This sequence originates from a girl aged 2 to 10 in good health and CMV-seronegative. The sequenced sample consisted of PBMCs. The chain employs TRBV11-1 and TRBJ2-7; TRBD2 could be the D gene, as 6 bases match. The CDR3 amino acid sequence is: CASRHRERTYEQYF. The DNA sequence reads TGTGCCAGCCGCCACCGGGAGAGGACTTACGAGCAGTACTTC.